This TCR beta chain was identified in a study of cytotoxic CD8 clonotypes in ibrutinib-treated CLL. Study-wide results and caveats: Clonality increased with ibrutinib response but returned toward baseline at progression.

Regarding this clone: What it binds is unknown.

Libraries were prepared by immunoSEQ multiplex PCR; TCRdb keeps only in-frame clonotypes and omits some of them. This table has 160,000 or so clones, over 65% appearing once. Genomic DNA in a quantity of 2 to 2.5 micrograms was derived from cryopreserved PBMCs for TCR beta libraries. The ends lost 9 bases at V and 3 bases at J; junction bases unmatched: 13. The CDR3 is 15 amino acids. Germline V gene lookup returns CDR1 LNHDA and CDR2 SQIVND (reference sequence). The sequence came from a human donor with chronic lymphocytic leukemia. The specimen comprised PBMCs, sampled after 12 months of ibrutinib treatment. The V and J genes are TRBV19 and TRBJ1-2; 7 nucleotides match TRBD1. CDR3 sequence: CASHPTGTEHYGYTF. The DNA of the CDR3 is TGTGCCAGCCACCCAACCGGGACAGAGCACTATGGCTACACCTTC.